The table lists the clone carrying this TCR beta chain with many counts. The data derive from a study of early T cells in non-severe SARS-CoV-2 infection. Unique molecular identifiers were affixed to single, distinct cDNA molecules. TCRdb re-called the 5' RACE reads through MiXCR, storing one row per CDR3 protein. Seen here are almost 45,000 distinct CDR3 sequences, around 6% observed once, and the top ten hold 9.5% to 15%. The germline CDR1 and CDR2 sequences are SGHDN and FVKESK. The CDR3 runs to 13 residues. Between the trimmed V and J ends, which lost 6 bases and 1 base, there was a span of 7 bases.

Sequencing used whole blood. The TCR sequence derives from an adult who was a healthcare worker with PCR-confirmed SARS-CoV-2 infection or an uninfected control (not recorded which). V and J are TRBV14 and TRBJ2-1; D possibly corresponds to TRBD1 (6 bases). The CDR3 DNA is TGTGCCAGCAGAGGACAGTCCTACAATGAGCAGTTCTTC. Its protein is CASRGQSYNEQFF.